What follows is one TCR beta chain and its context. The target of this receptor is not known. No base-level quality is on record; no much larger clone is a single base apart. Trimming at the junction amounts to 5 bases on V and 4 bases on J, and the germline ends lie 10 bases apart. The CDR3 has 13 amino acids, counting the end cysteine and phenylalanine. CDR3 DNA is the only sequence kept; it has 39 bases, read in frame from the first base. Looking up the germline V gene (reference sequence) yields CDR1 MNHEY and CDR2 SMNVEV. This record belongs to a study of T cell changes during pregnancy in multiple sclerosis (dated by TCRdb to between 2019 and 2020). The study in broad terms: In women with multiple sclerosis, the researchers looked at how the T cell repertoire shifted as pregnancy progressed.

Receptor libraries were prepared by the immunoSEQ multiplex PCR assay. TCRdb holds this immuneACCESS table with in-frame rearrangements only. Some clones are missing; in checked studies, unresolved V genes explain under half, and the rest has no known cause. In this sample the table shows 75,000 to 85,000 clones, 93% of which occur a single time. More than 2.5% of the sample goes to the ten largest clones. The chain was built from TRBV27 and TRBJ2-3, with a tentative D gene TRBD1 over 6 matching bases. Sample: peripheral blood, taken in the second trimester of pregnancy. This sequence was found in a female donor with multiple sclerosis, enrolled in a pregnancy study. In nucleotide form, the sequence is TGTGCCAGCAGTCGATCAGGGGCAGATACGCAGTATTTT. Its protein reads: CASSRSGADTQYF.